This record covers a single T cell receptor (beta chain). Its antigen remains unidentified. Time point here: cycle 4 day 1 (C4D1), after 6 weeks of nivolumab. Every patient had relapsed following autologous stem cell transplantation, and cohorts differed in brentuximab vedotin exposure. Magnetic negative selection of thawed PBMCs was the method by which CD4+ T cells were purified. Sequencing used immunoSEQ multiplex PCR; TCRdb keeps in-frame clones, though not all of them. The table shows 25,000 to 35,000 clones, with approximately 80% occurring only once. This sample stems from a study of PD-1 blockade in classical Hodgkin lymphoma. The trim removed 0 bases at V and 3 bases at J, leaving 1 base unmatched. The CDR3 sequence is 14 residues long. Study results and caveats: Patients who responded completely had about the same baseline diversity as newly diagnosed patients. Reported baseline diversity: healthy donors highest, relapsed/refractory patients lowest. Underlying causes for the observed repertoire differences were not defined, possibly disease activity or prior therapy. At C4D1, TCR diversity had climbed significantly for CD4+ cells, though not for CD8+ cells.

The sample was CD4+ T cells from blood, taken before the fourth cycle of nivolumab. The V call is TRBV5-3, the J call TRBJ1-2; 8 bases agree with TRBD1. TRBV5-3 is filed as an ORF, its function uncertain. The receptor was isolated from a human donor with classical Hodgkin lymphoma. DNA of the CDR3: TGTGCCAGAAGCTTGGGGACAGGGTACTATGGCTACACCTTC. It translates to CARSLGTGYYGYTF.